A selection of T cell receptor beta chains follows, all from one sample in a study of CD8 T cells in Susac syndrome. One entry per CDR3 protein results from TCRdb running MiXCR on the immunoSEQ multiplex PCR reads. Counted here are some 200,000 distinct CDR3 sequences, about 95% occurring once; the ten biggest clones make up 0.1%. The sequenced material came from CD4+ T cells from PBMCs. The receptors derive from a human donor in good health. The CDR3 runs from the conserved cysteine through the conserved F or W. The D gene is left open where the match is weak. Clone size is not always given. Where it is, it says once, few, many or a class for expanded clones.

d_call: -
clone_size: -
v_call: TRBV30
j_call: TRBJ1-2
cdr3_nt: TGTGCCTGGAGTGTACTGGGGGCAGGTGGCTACACCTTC
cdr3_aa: CAWSVLGAGGYTF

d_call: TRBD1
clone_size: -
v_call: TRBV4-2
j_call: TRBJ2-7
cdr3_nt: TGTGCCAGCAGCCAAGAACAGGGGCGGAGCTACGAGCAGTACTTC
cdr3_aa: CASSQEQGRSYEQYF

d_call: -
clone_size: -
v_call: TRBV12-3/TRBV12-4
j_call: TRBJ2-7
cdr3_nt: TGTGCCAGCAGTAACTTACAAACAATCTCCTACGAGCAGTACTTC
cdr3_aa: CASSNLQTISYEQYF

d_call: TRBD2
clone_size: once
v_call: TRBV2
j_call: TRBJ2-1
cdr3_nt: TGTGCCACCAGACCCATAGCGGGAGGTTCTAATGAGCAGTTCTTC
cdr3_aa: CATRPIAGGSNEQFF

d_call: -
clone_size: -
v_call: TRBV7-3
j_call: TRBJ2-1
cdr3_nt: TGTGCCAGCAGGGCAGGGAGCGGGGAGCAGTTCTTC
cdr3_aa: CASRAGSGEQFF

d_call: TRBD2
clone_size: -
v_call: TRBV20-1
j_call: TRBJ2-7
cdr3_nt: TGCAGTGCTAGTGCTGGGACTAGCGTTTCCTACGAGCAGTACTTC
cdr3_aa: CSASAGTSVSYEQYF

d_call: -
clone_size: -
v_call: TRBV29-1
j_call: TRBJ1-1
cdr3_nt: TGCAGCGTTGAAGGGGCAGGGTGGACTGAAGCTTTCTTT
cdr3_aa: CSVEGAGWTEAFF

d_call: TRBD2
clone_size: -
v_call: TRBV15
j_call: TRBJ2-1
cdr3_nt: TGTGCCACCAGCAGAGATCCTAGGGCTAGCGGGAGGTTTAATGAGCAGTTCTTC
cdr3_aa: CATSRDPRASGRFNEQFF

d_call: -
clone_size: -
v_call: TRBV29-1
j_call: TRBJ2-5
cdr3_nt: TGCAGCGCCCGGACAAGGGAAGAGACCCAGTACTTC
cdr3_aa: CSARTREETQYF

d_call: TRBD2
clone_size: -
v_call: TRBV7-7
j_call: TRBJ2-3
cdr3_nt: TGTGCTAGCAGCGCCCTACTAGCGTCCTCAGATACGCAGTATTTT
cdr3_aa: CASSALLASSDTQYF

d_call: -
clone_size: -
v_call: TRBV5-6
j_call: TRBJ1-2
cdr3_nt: TGTGCCAGCAGCCGACCGGCGTTTATTGGGAACTATGGCTACACCTTC
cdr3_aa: CASSRPAFIGNYGYTF

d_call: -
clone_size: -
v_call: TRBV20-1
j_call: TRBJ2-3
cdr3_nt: TGCAGTGCCGGGGGGCATCCCGAGCAGTGGAGCACAGATACGCAGTATTTT
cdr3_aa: CSAGGHPEQWSTDTQYF